The 32 T cell receptor beta chains in this list originate from one sample, sequenced in a study of blood T cells in healthy people across ages. A sample-barcoded 5' primer and a J-beta primer mix were used in a second PCR of roughly 7 to 12 cycles. MiXCR was run by TCRdb on the 5' RACE reads, yielding one entry per CDR3 protein. In the table there are 800,000 to 950,000 distinct CDR3 sequences, under 35% of which are singletons. Another study also made use of these data, one on T cells of mothers and their children.

Sequences were obtained from blood. The receptors shown here come from a woman aged 40 to 50 in good health.

This clonotype showed up just a few times. The genes are TRBV20-1 and TRBJ2-7, with a tentative D call TRBD2 (5 bases). CDR1 and CDR2 from the germline V gene are DFQATT and SNEGSKA (reference sequence). Trimming stripped 0 bases from V and 6 bases from J, with 9 bases between. The CDR3 is made up of 12 amino acids. CDR3 protein: CSAREGRGEQYF. The CDR3 DNA follows: TGCAGTGCTAGAGAAGGTCGGGGCGAGCAGTACTTC.

This clonotype appeared many times. The chain combines TRBV5-1 with TRBJ2-7, with no clear D. The germline gives CDR1 SGHRS, CDR2 YFSETQ. V was pared by 1 base and J by 7 bases, with 6 bases between. The CDR3 has 11 residues. In DNA, the CDR3 is TGCGCCAGCAGCTTGAATGGGGAGCAGTACTTC. Translation: CASSLNGEQYF. The full variable domain, with the rest looked up from reference TRBV5-1 and TRBJ2-7, is KAGVTQTPRYLIKTRGQQVTLSCSPISGHRSVSWYQQTPGQGLQFLFEYFSETQRNKGNFPGRFSGRQFSNSRSEMNVSTLELGDSALYLCASSLNGEQYFGPGTRLTVT.

Details on this clonotype: With a much larger clone just one base away, this may be a read error. This chain uses TRBV6-5 with TRBJ2-7; D is possibly TRBD1 (5 bases). The germline CDR1 and CDR2 sequences are MNHEY and SVGAGI. This CDR3 has 11 residues. The V end was cut by 6 bases, the J end by 5 bases, with 8 bases between. CDR3 in DNA: TGTGCCAGCAGGGGGCGAGACGAGCAGTACTTC. This codes for CASRGRDEQYF.

The rearrangement joins TRBV20-1 to TRBJ2-3; maybe TRBD2 (5 bases). Germline V gene sequence: CDR1 DFQATT, CDR2 SNEGSKA (reference sequence). Trimming took 5 bases from V and 2 from J, leaving 11 bases between them. The CDR3 runs to 13 residues. The CDR3 coding sequence is TGCAGTGCTCCCGGGATATCCACAGATACGCAGTATTTT. Residues: CSAPGISTDTQYF.

Note on this clonotype: Since a much larger clone is just one base distant, this may be a read error. The chain uses TRBV5-1 and TRBJ1-2, with 9 bases that match TRBD1. V shed 3 bases, J shed 8 bases, and the junction held 8 bases outside the gene matches. This CDR3 has 14 residues. CDR1 is SGHRS, CDR2 YFSETQ, per germline. The CDR3, as DNA: TGCGCCAGCAGCTCGGAGGGACAGGGAAGGGGCTACACCTTC. Translated, it gives CASSSEGQGRGYTF.

The sample holds many counts of this clonotype. V and J are TRBV7-2 and TRBJ1-6, with a weak D call TRBD1 (5 bases). Trimming took off 1 base at V and 9 bases at J, with 13 bases between the two ends. Germline V gene lookup returns CDR1 SGHTA and CDR2 FQGNSA. The CDR3 covers 15 residues. CDR3 region: CASSLGSGARSPLHF. CDR3 coding DNA: TGTGCCAGCAGCTTAGGGTCCGGGGCGCGTTCACCCCTCCACTTT.

This clonotype has just a few counts. At one boundary the junction diverges from the germline segment, which might be a read error. The chain is built from TRBV7-2 and TRBJ2-1; the D is unclear. This CDR3 is built from 13 residues. Germline CDR1 reads SGHTA; CDR2 reads FQGNSA. CDR3 region: CASGLVLENEQFF. The CDR3 bases are TGTGCCAGCGGCTTAGTTTTGGAAAATGAGCAGTTCTTC.

With respect to this clonotype: The germline gene is not matched at one end of the junction; a read error may be the cause. This rearrangement joins TRBV6-4 to TRBJ2-2; possibly TRBD2 for D (6 bases). The CDR3 extends over 16 amino acids. Germline V gives CDR1 MRHNA, CDR2 SNTAGT. CDR3 residues: CASSPRWREDAGERFF. The CDR3 DNA sequence: TGTGCCAGCAGCCCCCGGTGGAGGGAAGACGCCGGGGAGCGGTTTTTT.

This clonotype was found many times. The V gene is TRBV7-9, the J gene TRBJ2-1; no reliable D call. Germline CDR1 reads SEHNR; CDR2 reads FQNEAQ (reference sequence). V shed 6 bases and J shed 7 bases, with 10 bases lying between them. This CDR3 has 12 residues. CDR3 sequence reads: CASSLSPNEQFF. The DNA of the CDR3 is TGTGCCAGCAGTCTGAGTCCGAATGAGCAGTTCTTC.

The rearrangement uses TRBV20-1 and TRBJ2-3; tentative D call: TRBD2 (5 bases). CDR3 length equals 14 residues. CDR1 is DFQATT, CDR2 SNEGSKA, per germline (reference sequence). In DNA, the CDR3 is TGCAGCCCAGCGGTCTTGGGCCGGGGAGATACGCAGTATTTT. Protein product: CSPAVLGRGDTQYF.

This clonotype was picked up many times. The chain is built from TRBV7-2 and TRBJ2-3; D unclear. The CDR3 loop spans 15 amino acids. V dropped 5 bases and J dropped 8 bases, with 20 bases sitting between them. Germline-derived CDR1 and CDR2 are SGHTA and FQGNSA. The CDR3 sequence: CASSLEVVGQVTQYF. CDR3 nucleotides: TGTGCCAGCAGCCTAGAGGTTGTGGGCCAGGTTACGCAGTATTTT.

The chain is built from TRBV7-8 and TRBJ2-1; a possible D gene is TRBD2 (5 bases). V gave up 5 bases and J gave up 8 bases, with 16 bases separating them. CDR1 SGHVS and CDR2 FQNEAQ come from the germline V gene. This CDR3 region has 14 residues. The CDR3 bases are TGTGCCAGCAGCCTCATACGAGGGATTTATGAGCAGTTCTTC. Encoded protein: CASSLIRGIYEQFF.

This clonotype was picked up a small number of times. The chain couples TRBV5-5 to TRBJ1-1; 8 positions agree with TRBD1. The germline V gene has CDR1 SGHKS and CDR2 YYEKEE (reference sequence). The CDR3 runs to 16 residues. V trimming: 3 bases; J trimming: 7 bases; junction bases outside the gene matches: 14. The CDR3 loop is CASSSVWAGGQDEAFF. CDR3 sequence (DNA): TGTGCCAGCAGCTCGGTGTGGGCAGGGGGCCAGGATGAAGCTTTCTTT.

This clonotype was found a few times. The chain couples TRBV24-1 to TRBJ2-5; TRBD2 matches at 8 bases. Germline CDR1 and CDR2: KGHDR and SFDVKD. J lost 4 bases, V lost 6 bases, and 9 bases had no gene match. The CDR3 has 15 amino acids. In DNA, the CDR3 is TGTGCCACCAGTCAAGTCGGGGGGGCCGGAGAGACCCAGTACTTC. It translates to CATSQVGGAGETQYF.

This clonotype was observed a single time. This sequence joins TRBV27 and TRBJ2-5, with TRBD1 matching over 11 bases. CDR3 size: 14 residues. CDR1 is MNHEY and CDR2 is SMNVEV in the germline V gene (reference sequence). Unmatched junction bases numbered 7, after V lost 7 bases and J lost 6 bases. The CDR3 loop is CASKLGQGGQTQYF. In DNA, the CDR3 is TGTGCCAGCAAGTTGGGACAGGGGGGACAGACCCAGTACTTC.

This chain joins TRBV7-2 and TRBJ2-2; tentatively, D is TRBD2 (5 bases). The CDR3 totals 14 residues. Trimming shortened V by 8 bases and J by 7 bases, and 17 bases separated the two germline ends. Germline CDR1 reads SGHTA; CDR2 reads FQGNSA. In nucleotides, the CDR3 is TGTGCCAGCGCCCAACCCACTAGTAGCGGGGAGCTGTTTTTT. Its translation is CASAQPTSSGELFF.

This clonotype was recorded a few times. The V call is TRBV5-1, the J call TRBJ2-3; TRBD1 aligns across 7 bases. After removal of 2 bases from V and 1 base from J, the junction contained 10 bases not matched to a gene. The CDR3 loop spans 17 amino acids. The germline CDR1 and CDR2 sequences are SGHRS and YFSETQ. Written as DNA, the CDR3 is TGCGCCAGCAGCTTAGGCCCTACAGGGGTCGGCACAGATACGCAGTATTTT. It translates to CASSLGPTGVGTDTQYF.

This clonotype was detected a few times. The chain carries TRBV6-6 and TRBJ2-5; TRBD2 agrees at 9 bases. In germline, CDR1 is MNHNY, CDR2 SVGAGI (reference sequence). The J segment lost 2 bases and the V segment lost 6 bases, leaving 10 bases of the junction unmatched. The CDR3 has 16 residues. CDR3 sequence reads: CASRPVWRGGQETQYF. The CDR3 coding sequence is TGTGCCAGCAGACCCGTCTGGCGGGGGGGTCAAGAGACCCAGTACTTC.

This rearrangement joins TRBV6-2 or TRBV6-3 to TRBJ1-5, with D perhaps TRBD1 (6 bases). The CDR3 is made up of 13 amino acids. Germline assignment: CDR1 MNHEY and CDR2 SVGEGT. Trimming stripped 6 bases from V and 6 bases from J, with 12 bases between. CDR3 protein: CASRKGVVQPQHF. The CDR3 nucleotides read TGTGCCAGCAGGAAGGGGGTGGTTCAGCCCCAGCATTTT.

This clonotype was recorded a few times. The CDR3: CASSPRTGRGGNYGYTF. For the CDR3, the DNA is TGTGCCAGCAGCCCCCGGACAGGGAGGGGGGGTAACTATGGCTACACCTTC. The genes are TRBV12-3 or TRBV12-4 and TRBJ1-2; 8 nucleotides line up with TRBD1. V shed 6 bases, J shed 1 base, and the junction held 13 bases outside the gene matches. The CDR3 is 17 residues long.

This clonotype was counted many times. CDR3: CASSALGGRVSSYNEQFF. DNA for the CDR3: TGTGCCAGCAGCGCTCTGGGGGGCAGGGTAAGCTCCTACAATGAGCAGTTCTTC. The genes are TRBV7-2 and TRBJ2-1; D may match TRBD1 or TRBD2 (6 bases each). Germline loops: CDR1 SGHTA, CDR2 FQGNSA. This CDR3 region has 18 residues. V lost 5 bases, J lost 0 bases, and 20 bases lay in between.

The sample holds a few counts of this clonotype. This sequence joins TRBV5-8 and TRBJ2-3; 12 nucleotides match TRBD2. The CDR3 extends over 18 amino acids. V shed 5 bases and J 3 bases; nucleotides not matched to a gene: 13. CDR1 SGHTS and CDR2 YDEGEE come from the germline V gene. CDR3 residues: CASSGDREGLAGTDTQYF. DNA for the CDR3: TGTGCCAGCAGTGGGGACAGGGAAGGACTAGCGGGGACAGATACGCAGTATTTT.

At least ten counts were recorded for this clonotype. This may arise from a read error, as a much more abundant clone is one base away. The genes are TRBV4-2 and TRBJ2-5; D not resolved. CDR1 LGHNA and CDR2 YNFKEQ come from the germline V gene. V was pared by 3 bases and J by 4 bases, with 3 bases between. The CDR3 is 11 residues long. Here the CDR3 DNA reads TGTGCCAGCAGCCACCGAGAGACCCAGTACTTC. Protein sequence: CASSHRETQYF.

This clonotype was seen a few times. The chain carries TRBV12-3 or TRBV12-4 and TRBJ2-7; 7 nucleotides line up with TRBD1. The J segment lost 4 bases and the V segment lost 6 bases, leaving 9 bases of the junction unmatched. CDR3 length: 14 residues. The CDR3 DNA reads TGTGCCAGCAGCCAGACAGGGCCGAGGTACGAGCAGTACTTC. As protein: CASSQTGPRYEQYF.

The chain carries TRBV2 and TRBJ1-4, with D maybe TRBD1 (6 bases). There are 14 residues in the CDR3. Germline values: CDR1 SNHLY, CDR2 FYNNEI. V lost 8 bases and J 8 bases, leaving 18 bases between the germline ends. The CDR3 region is CASRDRQAREKLFF. DNA of the CDR3: TGTGCCAGCCGGGACCGACAGGCTAGAGAAAAACTGTTTTTT.

V is TRBV4-3 and J is TRBJ1-4; 7 bases are shared with TRBD1. The germline CDR1 and CDR2 sequences are LGHNA and YSLEER. V gave up 3 bases and J gave up 7 bases; unmatched junction bases: 5. The CDR3 runs to 14 residues. The CDR3 sequence is CASSQGQSSEKLFF. The CDR3 nucleotides read TGCGCCAGCAGCCAGGGACAGAGTAGTGAAAAACTGTTTTTT.

The gene calls are TRBV12-3 or TRBV12-4 and TRBJ1-1; D ambiguous. V was pared by 3 bases and J by 1 base, with 12 bases between. This CDR3 is 15 amino acids long. CDR3 in amino acids: CASSFPQYRNTEAFF. Here the CDR3 DNA reads TGTGCCAGCAGTTTTCCCCAATATCGGAACACTGAAGCTTTCTTT.

The V gene is TRBV6-6, the J gene TRBJ2-7; D may be TRBD1 or TRBD2 (6 bases each). Germline V gene lookup returns CDR1 MNHNY and CDR2 SVGAGI (reference sequence). The CDR3 loop spans 15 amino acids. Trimming left V 5 bases short and J 3 bases short, with 17 bases between. DNA for the CDR3: TGTGCCAGCAGTCTATCGACAGGAGGGGTCTACGAGCAGTACTTC. Amino acid sequence: CASSLSTGGVYEQYF.

This clonotype has a count of ten or more. This chain joins TRBV5-1 and TRBJ1-2, with 8 bases aligning to TRBD1. V was pared by 1 base and J by 5 bases, with 7 bases of the junction left unmatched. The germline gives CDR1 SGHRS, CDR2 YFSETQ. This CDR3 has 15 amino acids. The CDR3 DNA reads TGCGCCAGCAGCTTGACGACAGGGGAGGCTTATGGCTACACCTTC. This gives the protein CASSLTTGEAYGYTF.

This sequence joins TRBV20-1 and TRBJ2-1; 13 bases match TRBD2. Trimming cost V 1 base and J 2 bases; bases outside gene matches: 8. The CDR3 runs 18 residues. Germline V gene lookup returns CDR1 DFQATT and CDR2 SNEGSKA (reference sequence). CDR3 residues: CSARVLAGGKEAYNEQFF. As DNA, the CDR3 is TGCAGTGCTAGAGTACTAGCGGGGGGGAAGGAGGCCTACAATGAGCAGTTCTTC.

This sequence joins TRBV18 and TRBJ2-1; 13 nucleotides match TRBD2. The CDR3 spans 17 residues. Germline-derived CDR1 and CDR2 are KGHSH and LQKENI. V lost 2 bases to trimming and J lost 5 bases; unmatched junction nucleotides: 6. The CDR3 is CASSPIFGTSGDNEQFF. The CDR3 DNA reads as TGTGCCAGCTCACCAATTTTCGGGACTAGCGGGGACAATGAGCAGTTCTTC. The entire variable domain, with the rest obtained from reference TRBV18 and TRBJ2-1, is as follows: NAGVMQNPRHLVRRRGQEARLRCSPMKGHSHVYWYRQLPEEGLKFMVYLQKENIIDESGMPKERFSAEFPKEGPSILRIQQVVRGDSAAYFCASSPIFGTSGDNEQFFGPGTRLTVL.

Of note for this clonotype: An end of the junction does not agree with germline; a read error may underlie this. The CDR3 DNA reads TGCGCCAGCAGCCCGGGGTTAGGGCGGGAATCGGACAATGAGCGGTTCTTC. Translating it yields CASSPGLGRESDNERFF. This chain uses TRBV5-1 with TRBJ2-1; TRBD2 might be the D (6 bases). This CDR3 has 17 residues. The germline V gene has CDR1 SGHRS and CDR2 YFSETQ.